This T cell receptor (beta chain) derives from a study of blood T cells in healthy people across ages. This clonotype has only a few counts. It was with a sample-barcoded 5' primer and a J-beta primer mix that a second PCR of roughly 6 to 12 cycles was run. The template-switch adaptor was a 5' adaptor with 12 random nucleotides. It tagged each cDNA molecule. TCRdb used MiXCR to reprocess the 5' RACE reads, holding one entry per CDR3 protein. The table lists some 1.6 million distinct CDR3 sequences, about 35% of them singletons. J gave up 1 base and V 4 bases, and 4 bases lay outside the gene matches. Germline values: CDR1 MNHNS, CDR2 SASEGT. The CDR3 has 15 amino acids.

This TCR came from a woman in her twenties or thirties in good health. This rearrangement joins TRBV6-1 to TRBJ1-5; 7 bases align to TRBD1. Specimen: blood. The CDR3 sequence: CASSGRQGSNQPQHF. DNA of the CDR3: TGTGCCAGCAGTGGGAGACAGGGCAGCAATCAGCCCCAGCATTTT.